The next 30 T cell receptor beta chains were all read from a single sample in a study of shared clonotypes between healthy human individuals. Assay used: immunoSEQ multiplex PCR; TCRdb lists only in-frame clones, some missing. The repertoire holds some 790,000 clones, with over 55% as singletons. The sample was memory CD4+ T cells sorted from blood. Regarding subset: CD45RA-negative fraction. These receptors were obtained from a woman under 40 in good health.

This clone was found many times. The chain is built from TRBV5-5 and TRBJ2-2; D is uncertain. Trimming removed 3 bases at V and 2 bases at J, with 14 bases between. This CDR3 region has 16 residues. Germline loops: CDR1 SGHKS, CDR2 YYEKEE (reference sequence). The CDR3, as DNA: TGTGCCAGCAGCTCTGGGCCGACTTCCAACACCGGGGAGCTGTTTTTT. This translates into CASSSGPTSNTGELFF. Supplemented by reference TRBV5-5 and TRBJ2-2, the full variable domain reads DAGVTQSPTHLIKTRGQQVTLRCSPISGHKSVSWYQQVLGQGPQFIFQYYEKEERGRGNFPDRFSARQFPNYSSELNVNALLLGDSALYLCASSSGPTSNTGELFFGEGSRLTVL.

This clone was observed many times. J is TRBJ2-7 and V is TRBV10-3; D possibly corresponds to TRBD2 (7 bases). The CDR3 runs 15 residues. CDR1 and CDR2 from the germline V gene are ENHRY and SYGVKD. CDR3 amino acids: CALKAEGGGPHEQYF. For the CDR3, the DNA is TGTGCTCTAAAGGCGGAAGGGGGAGGGCCCCACGAGCAGTACTTC.

V is TRBV5-1 and J is TRBJ1-4; TRBD1 is a possible D gene (6 bases). This CDR3 has 15 amino acids. Trimming left V 2 bases short and J 5 bases short, with 13 bases between. Germline CDR1 and CDR2: SGHRS and YFSETQ. CDR3 in amino acids: CASSFKGGKNEKLFF. CDR3 DNA: TGCGCCAGCAGCTTTAAGGGGGGTAAAAATGAAAAACTGTTTTTT. The entire variable domain, with the rest obtained from reference TRBV5-1 and TRBJ1-4, is as follows: KAGVTQTPRYLIKTRGQQVTLSCSPISGHRSVSWYQQTPGQGLQFLFEYFSETQRNKGNFPGRFSGRQFSNSRSEMNVSTLELGDSALYLCASSFKGGKNEKLFFGSGTQLSVL.

J is TRBJ1-5 and V is TRBV7-9; D remains ambiguous. In germline, CDR1 is SEHNR, CDR2 FQNEAQ (reference sequence). Trimming cost V 6 bases and J 5 bases, with 11 bases left between them. CDR3 length: 13 amino acids. The DNA for the CDR3 is TGTGCCAGCAGTTCGGACGGGGATCAGCCCCAGCATTTT. Encoded protein: CASSSDGDQPQHF.

This clone appeared a single time. V and J are TRBV19 and TRBJ1-2; the D is unclear. Germline assignment: CDR1 LNHDA and CDR2 SQIVND (reference sequence). Trimming took 4 bases from V and 6 from J, leaving 21 bases between them. CDR3 length: 16 amino acids. The CDR3 protein is CASSTGEFTPQHGYTF. The CDR3 DNA follows: TGTGCCAGTAGTACCGGGGAATTTACGCCCCAACATGGCTACACCTTC.

The chain links TRBV27 to TRBJ2-7, with 12 positions matching TRBD2. Germline-derived CDR1 and CDR2 are MNHEY and SMNVEV (reference sequence). V was clipped by 8 bases and J by 3 bases; unmatched bases: 2. CDR3 length: 13 amino acids. The chain's CDR3 is CASRLAGDYEQYF. The DNA of the CDR3 is TGTGCCAGCCGACTAGCGGGAGACTACGAGCAGTACTTC.

Remarks on this clone: Other DNA sequences in this specimen translate into the identical CDR3. The chain joins TRBV18 to TRBJ2-7, with D perhaps TRBD1 (5 bases). CDR1 is KGHSH and CDR2 is LQKENI in the germline V gene. Trimming took off 3 bases at V and 3 bases at J, with 6 bases between the two ends. The CDR3 consists of 12 residues. The CDR3 bases are TGTGCCAGCTCACCCGACAGCTACGAGCAGTACTTC. It encodes CASSPDSYEQYF.

This clone was found once. The rearrangement uses TRBV27 and TRBJ2-3; no clear D gene. This CDR3 region has 12 residues. CDR1 and CDR2 from the germline V gene are MNHEY and SMNVEV (reference sequence). The V end was cut by 6 bases, the J end by 5 bases, with 9 bases between. In DNA, the CDR3 is TGTGCCAGCAGCCGAAGAGGAGATACGCAGTATTTT. It specifies CASSRRGDTQYF.

The chain uses TRBV10-3 and TRBJ1-4; a possible D gene is TRBD1 (5 bases). CDR1 and CDR2 from the germline V gene are ENHRY and SYGVKD. The length of the CDR3 is 15 residues. Trimming left V 3 bases short and J 7 bases short, with 15 bases between. The CDR3 region has the DNA TGTGCCATCAGTGATCAGGGCCCTCCGGGTGAAAAACTGTTTTTT. It yields the protein CAISDQGPPGEKLFF.

The rearrangement links TRBV5-4 to TRBJ1-2; D unresolved. The germline V gene encodes CDR1 SGHNT and CDR2 YYREEE (reference sequence). The length of the CDR3 is 14 residues. V shed 1 base and J shed 3 bases, with 10 bases lying between them. The CDR3 sequence is CASSLKVLDYGYTF. CDR3 nucleotides: TGTGCCAGCAGCTTGAAGGTACTGGACTATGGCTACACCTTC.

CDR3: CASSLGTVYGYTF. The CDR3 DNA reads TGTGCCAGCAGCCTAGGAACAGTCTATGGCTACACCTTC. The chain links TRBV14 to TRBJ1-2, with D hard to call. The germline gives CDR1 SGHDN, CDR2 FVKESK. V lost 4 bases, J lost 4 bases, and 10 bases lay in between. The CDR3 is 13 residues long.

V usage is TRBV9 and J usage is TRBJ1-5, with D possibly TRBD1 on 6 matching bases. Trimming left V 3 bases short and J 4 bases short, with 11 bases between. CDR3 length: 14 amino acids. Looked up from germline, CDR1 is SGDLS and CDR2 is YYNGEE. CDR3 amino acids: CASSARDKNQPQHF. CDR3 in DNA: TGTGCCAGCAGCGCCCGGGACAAGAATCAGCCCCAGCATTTT.

The chain uses TRBV18 and TRBJ2-2; TRBD2 is a possible D gene (6 bases). The CDR3 extends over 14 amino acids. V lost 5 bases and J lost 1, with 8 bases in between. Germline assignment: CDR1 KGHSH and CDR2 LQKENI. CDR3 sequence (DNA): TGTGCCAGCTCAGCGCGGGAGAACACCGGGGAGCTGTTTTTT. It specifies CASSARENTGELFF.

The CDR3: CAISDHGGQQPQHF. CDR3 bases: TGTGCCATCAGTGATCATGGGGGGCAACAGCCCCAGCATTTT. This chain connects TRBV10-3 to TRBJ1-5, with a weak D call TRBD1 (6 bases). CDR3 size: 14 residues. V was clipped by 3 bases and J by 7 bases, with 13 bases between them. Germline CDR1 and CDR2: ENHRY and SYGVKD.

This chain connects TRBV5-1 to TRBJ2-7; TRBD2 matches at 14 bases. Per the germline V gene, CDR1 is SGHRS and CDR2 is YFSETQ. This CDR3 is built from 14 residues. V shed 6 bases and J 6 bases; nucleotides not matched to a gene: 5. The CDR3: CASTSGLAGVEQYF. CDR3 DNA: TGCGCCAGCACTTCGGGACTAGCGGGAGTCGAGCAGTACTTC.

The J gene is TRBJ2-2, the V gene TRBV19, with 7 bases matching TRBD2. V lost 6 bases, J lost 0 bases, and 10 bases stayed unmatched. CDR1 LNHDA and CDR2 SQIVND come from the germline V gene (reference sequence). This CDR3 spans 17 amino acids. The CDR3 nucleotides read TGTGCCAGTAGCCGGGGCGGGGGTTCGGCGAACACCGGGGAGCTGTTTTTT. This gives the protein CASSRGGGSANTGELFF.

This clone was picked up one time. The chain employs TRBV5-1 and TRBJ2-5, with D unclear. Germline V gives CDR1 SGHRS, CDR2 YFSETQ. Trimming cost V 5 bases and J 4 bases, with 12 bases left between them. The CDR3 runs 13 residues. CDR3 in amino acids: CASRPGERETQYF. Here the CDR3 DNA reads TGCGCCAGCAGACCCGGAGAACGAGAGACCCAGTACTTC.

The sample holds a few counts of this clone. CDR3 coding DNA: TGTGCCAGCAGACAGAGGGGGCTGCGGGAGCAGTACTTC. This encodes CASRQRGLREQYF. The chain links TRBV28 to TRBJ2-7; 7 bases map to TRBD1. Germline V gives CDR1 MDHEN, CDR2 SYDVKM. With 6 bases clipped from V and 7 bases from J, the junction kept 9 bases outside the gene matches. This CDR3 is built from 13 residues. Based on the CDR3 plus reference TRBV28 and TRBJ2-7, the full variable domain is DVKVTQSSRYLVKRTGEKVFLECVQDMDHENMFWYRQDPGLGLRLIYFSYDVKMKEKGDIPEGYSVSREKKERFSLILESASTNQTSMYLCASRQRGLREQYFGPGTRLTVT.

The rearrangement links TRBV5-8 to TRBJ2-7; D call uncertain. This CDR3 is 14 amino acids long. Per germline, CDR1 SGHTS and CDR2 YDEGEE. V shed 2 bases and J shed 10 bases, with 19 bases lying between them. The DNA of the CDR3 is TGTGCCAGCAGCTTCCCGGGCTACGACCCCCTACAGTACTTC. Protein sequence: CASSFPGYDPLQYF.

This clone was recorded once. The rearrangement uses TRBV7-3 and TRBJ2-1; no firm D call. The CDR3 spans 15 residues. V lost 5 bases to trimming and J lost 0 bases, with 11 bases between them. Germline CDR1 reads SGHTA; CDR2 reads FQGTGA. The DNA of the CDR3 is TGTGCCAGCAGCCGAGCTAGAAGCTCCTACAATGAGCAGTTCTTC. Translating it yields CASSRARSSYNEQFF.

The chain couples TRBV6-5 to TRBJ2-5, with TRBD2 matching 10 bases. In germline, CDR1 is MNHEY, CDR2 SVGAGI. This CDR3 comprises 14 residues. V trimming: 4 bases; J trimming: 5 bases; junction bases outside the gene matches: 4. The CDR3 loop reads CASSLAGGGETQYF. CDR3 bases: TGTGCCAGCAGTTTAGCGGGAGGTGGGGAGACCCAGTACTTC.

Concerning this clone itself: Other DNA sequences in the same sample also yield this CDR3. The V gene is TRBV2, the J gene TRBJ2-5; 10 bases are a match to TRBD2. Germline V gives CDR1 SNHLY, CDR2 FYNNEI. V trimming: 2 bases; J trimming: 6 bases; junction bases outside the gene matches: 3. This CDR3 has 14 residues. The CDR3 DNA is TGTGCCAGCAGTGAACTAGCGGGAGAACAGACCCAGTACTTC. It specifies CASSELAGEQTQYF.

This rearrangement joins TRBV5-1 to TRBJ2-1; 13 nucleotides line up with TRBD2. Germline V gene data show CDR1 as SGHRS and CDR2 as YFSETQ. The CDR3 spans 21 residues. Trimming took 4 bases from V and 0 from J; bases not matched to a gene: 16. The CDR3 loop reads CASSQRPGGLAGASSYNEQFF. In DNA, the CDR3 is TGCGCCAGCAGCCAGAGGCCGGGCGGACTAGCGGGGGCAAGCTCCTACAATGAGCAGTTCTTC.

V is TRBV28 and J is TRBJ1-2, with D uncertain. This CDR3 has 12 amino acids. CDR1 MDHEN and CDR2 SYDVKM come from the germline V gene. V lost 5 bases, J lost 8 bases, and 12 bases lay in between. The CDR3 DNA sequence: TGTGCCAGCAGTGTCGGGAGTCTGGGCTACACCTTC. Encoded protein: CASSVGSLGYTF.

The rearrangement joins TRBV6-1 to TRBJ2-7, with TRBD1 matching 10 bases. The CDR3 length is 15 residues. V dropped 2 bases and J dropped 3; count of bases not matched to a gene: 4. Germline CDR1 reads MNHNS; CDR2 reads SASEGT. The CDR3 DNA is TGTGCCAGCAGTGAACCCGGACAGGGGGGCTACGAGCAGTACTTC. Translation gives CASSEPGQGGYEQYF.

V is TRBV2 and J is TRBJ2-3; 13 bases line up with TRBD2. CDR1 and CDR2 from the germline V gene are SNHLY and FYNNEI. This CDR3 is 19 amino acids long. The junction had 18 bases not matched to a gene; V was cut back by 7 bases and J by 5 bases. CDR3 sequence (DNA): TGTGCCAGCACCCATCCTGGACTAGCGGGAGTCCGGGGGGGAGATACGCAGTATTTT. Protein sequence: CASTHPGLAGVRGGDTQYF.

A remark on this clone: The sample contains more than one DNA sequence encoding this CDR3. The CDR3 nucleotides are TGTGCCAGTAGTAGGACAGGGGACACTGAAGCTTTCTTT. Encoded protein: CASSRTGDTEAFF. The rearrangement uses TRBV19 and TRBJ1-1; the match to TRBD1 covers 9 bases. CDR1 is LNHDA and CDR2 is SQIVND in the germline V gene (reference sequence). This CDR3 region has 13 residues. Trimming cost V 4 bases and J 3 bases; bases outside gene matches: 0.

The genes are TRBV2 and TRBJ2-7; D may correspond to TRBD1 or TRBD2 (6 bases each). V shed 3 bases and J shed 4 bases, with 13 bases lying between them. There are 14 residues in the CDR3. In germline, CDR1 is SNHLY, CDR2 FYNNEI. CDR3 amino acids: CASSEGGGVYEQYF. Here the CDR3 DNA reads TGTGCCAGCAGTGAGGGGGGCGGAGTGTACGAGCAGTACTTC. Drawing the rest from reference TRBV2 and TRBJ2-7, the complete variable domain is EPEVTQTPSHQVTQMGQEVILRCVPISNHLYFYWYRQILGQKVEFLVSFYNNEISEKSEIFDDQFSVERPDGSNFTLKIRSTKLEDSAMYFCASSEGGGVYEQYFGPGTRLTVT.

The CDR3 DNA follows: TGTGCCAGCAGTGGGGCTTTTACCTCTGGAAACACCATATATTTT. Its protein is CASSGAFTSGNTIYF. V gene TRBV14 combines with J gene TRBJ1-3; tentative D call: TRBD1 (5 bases). CDR1 and CDR2 (germline): SGHDN, FVKESK. V shed 6 bases and J shed 0 bases, with 12 bases lying between them. The CDR3 covers 15 residues.

The chain couples TRBV19 to TRBJ1-1; D is unresolved. Germline V gene data show CDR1 as LNHDA and CDR2 as SQIVND (reference sequence). Trimming left V 4 bases short and J 6 bases short, with 12 bases between. The CDR3 consists of 13 residues. As DNA, the CDR3 is TGTGCCAGTAGTACGGTTACAAGGGCTGAAGCTTTCTTT. It codes for CASSTVTRAEAFF.